This entry features one TCR beta chain sequence. Its matching antigen is unknown. The data derive from a study of a mutant IDH1 vaccine in newly diagnosed glioma. Study-wide context: Weeks 1, 3, 5, 7, 11, 15, 19 and 23 were when patients received their eight vaccinations. Previous treatment comprised radiotherapy, temozolomide, or both, mostly both. Radiotherapy alone preceded vaccination by 4-6 weeks; alternatively, vaccination started with temozolomide cycles. Notes on the study in general: With respect to changes in top peripheral T cell clonotypes, pseudoprogression seemed unrelated.

Sequenced by immunoSEQ multiplex PCR; TCRdb stores in-frame clones only, minus some. The table lists over 45,000 clones, 84% of them singletons, with 7% to 8.5% in the top ten. As for time point: week 5, during vaccination. Doses comprised 300 ug of mutant IDH1 20-mer peptide each, plus topical imiquimod. The CDR3 is 16 residues long. CDR1 and CDR2 from the germline V gene are SGHDT and YYEEEE. This rearrangement joins TRBV5-6 to TRBJ2-5, with 9 bases matching TRBD1. The J call may be mistaken, given a closer DNA end match to TRBJ2-7. Sequencing used PBMCs, obtained from a glioma patient whose treatment included an IDH1 peptide vaccine. The source is a woman between 45 and 65 years old with glioma. The CDR3 coding sequence is TGTGCCAGCAGCTTGGCCGGTTTGGACAGGGGCCACGAGCAGTACTTC. This sequence encodes CASSLAGLDRGHEQYF.